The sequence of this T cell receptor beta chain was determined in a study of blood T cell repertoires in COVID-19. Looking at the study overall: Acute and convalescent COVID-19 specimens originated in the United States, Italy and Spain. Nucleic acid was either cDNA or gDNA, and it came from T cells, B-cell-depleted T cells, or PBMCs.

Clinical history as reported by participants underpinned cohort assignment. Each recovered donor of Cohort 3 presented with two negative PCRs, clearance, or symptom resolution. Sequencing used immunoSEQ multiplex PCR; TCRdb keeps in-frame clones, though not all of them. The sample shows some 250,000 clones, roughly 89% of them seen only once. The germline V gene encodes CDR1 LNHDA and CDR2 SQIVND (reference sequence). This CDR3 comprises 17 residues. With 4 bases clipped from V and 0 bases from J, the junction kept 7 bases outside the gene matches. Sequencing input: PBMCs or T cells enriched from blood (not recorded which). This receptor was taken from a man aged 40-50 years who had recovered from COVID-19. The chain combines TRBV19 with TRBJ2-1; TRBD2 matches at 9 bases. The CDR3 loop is CASSTGLAGGSYNEQFF. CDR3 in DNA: TGTGCCAGTAGTACGGGACTAGCTGGGGGCTCCTACAATGAGCAGTTCTTC.